These 23 T cell receptor beta chains were sequenced from one sample in a study of blood T cells in healthy people across ages. PCR was performed a second time for about 7 to 12 cycles using a sample-barcoded 5' primer and a J-beta primer mix. MiXCR, applied by TCRdb to the 5' RACE reads, yields one record per CDR3 protein. The table records 780,000 or so distinct CDR3 sequences, roughly 25% of them present only once. The same sample was also studied in work on T cells of mothers and their children.

Source material: blood. The source is a boy between 5 and 17 years old in good health.

The DNA for the CDR3 is TGCAGCGTACAGGGTGGCTACACCTTC. Residues: CSVQGGYTF. The chain links TRBV29-1 to TRBJ1-2; tentatively, D is TRBD1 (6 bases). Germline V lookup: CDR1 SQVTM, CDR2 ANQGSEA. CDR3 length equals 9 residues. Between the trimmed V and J ends, which lost 6 bases and 7 bases, there was a span of 6 bases.

This clonotype was observed at least ten times. The chain is built from TRBV4-3 and TRBJ2-5; 7 bases align to TRBD2. V shed 1 base, J shed 5 bases, and the junction held 16 bases outside the gene matches. The CDR3 has 18 residues. CDR1 and CDR2 (germline): LGHNA, YSLEER. Written as DNA, the CDR3 is TGCGCCAGCAGCCAAGGAGGAGGGCCTAGCGGCGGATGGGAGACCCAGTACTTC. As protein: CASSQGGGPSGGWETQYF.

The V call is TRBV5-1, the J call TRBJ1-1, with D uncertain. The CDR3 contains 13 residues. Deletions cut 0 bases from V and 6 bases from J, with 9 bases between. CDR1 SGHRS and CDR2 YFSETQ come from the germline V gene. The CDR3 sequence: CASSLGHGAEAFF. In nucleotides, the CDR3 is TGCGCCAGCAGCTTGGGACATGGGGCTGAAGCTTTCTTT. Complete variable domain (other parts from reference TRBV5-1 and TRBJ1-1): KAGVTQTPRYLIKTRGQQVTLSCSPISGHRSVSWYQQTPGQGLQFLFEYFSETQRNKGNFPGRFSGRQFSNSRSEMNVSTLELGDSALYLCASSLGHGAEAFFGQGTRLTVV.

This clonotype has only a few counts. The V gene is TRBV28, the J gene TRBJ2-5; TRBD1 aligns across 7 bases. The assigned J gene may be wrong: the sequence end matches TRBJ2-7 better. CDR3 size: 13 residues. The V gene's germline CDR1 is MDHEN and CDR2 SYDVKM. The CDR3 sequence is CATILTGQGEQYF. The CDR3 DNA is TGTGCCACCATCCTGACAGGGCAAGGCGAGCAGTACTTC.

This clonotype has just a few counts. V is TRBV5-1 and J is TRBJ2-3, with 9 bases aligning to TRBD1. The V gene end was trimmed by 2 bases and the J gene end by 2 bases; junction bases not matched to a gene: 3. Germline V gene lookup returns CDR1 SGHRS and CDR2 YFSETQ. This CDR3 region has 15 residues. CDR3 DNA sequence: TGCGCCAGCAGCTTAAGGGACAGGGACACAGATACGCAGTATTTT. Its protein product is CASSLRDRDTDTQYF. Together with reference TRBV5-1 and TRBJ2-3, the CDR3 gives the full variable domain: KAGVTQTPRYLIKTRGQQVTLSCSPISGHRSVSWYQQTPGQGLQFLFEYFSETQRNKGNFPGRFSGRQFSNSRSEMNVSTLELGDSALYLCASSLRDRDTDTQYFGPGTRLTVL.

This clonotype has only a few counts. This chain joins TRBV9 and TRBJ2-2, with TRBD1 matching over 10 bases. This CDR3 is built from 16 residues. Trimming at V came to 7 bases and at J to 4 bases, leaving 10 bases not matched to a gene. Per germline, CDR1 SGDLS and CDR2 YYNGEE. CDR3 in DNA: TGTGCCAGCTCGCGACAGGGGGCCGGAGGCACCGGGGAGCTGTTTTTT. Translated, it gives CASSRQGAGGTGELFF.

V gene TRBV21-1 combines with J gene TRBJ2-3. TRBV21-1 is shown as a pseudogene. The CDR3 length is 8 residues. The CDR3, as DNA: TGCGGCACAGATACGCAGTATTTT. Protein product: CGTDTQYF.

This chain links TRBV6-6 with TRBJ1-2; D is unresolved. In germline, CDR1 is MNHNY, CDR2 SVGAGI (reference sequence). V lost 5 bases to trimming and J lost 1 base, with 8 bases between them. The CDR3 consists of 13 residues. The CDR3 region has the DNA TGTGCCAGCAGTGACAATGATAACTATGGCTACACCTTC. This gives the protein CASSDNDNYGYTF.

This clonotype appeared a few times. This chain connects TRBV12-3 or TRBV12-4 to TRBJ2-7; 9 positions agree with TRBD2. V lost 5 bases to trimming and J lost 0 bases; unmatched junction nucleotides: 8. This CDR3 region has 16 residues. For the CDR3, the DNA is TGTGCCAGCAGTACCCTCGGACTAGCGAACTCCTACGAGCAGTACTTC. Protein sequence: CASSTLGLANSYEQYF.

Concerning this clonotype: One end of the junction fails to match germline, which may point to a read error. The J gene is TRBJ2-7, the V gene TRBV7-9, with 10 bases lining up with TRBD1. The CDR3 runs 16 residues. CDR1 and CDR2 (germline): SEHNR, FQNEAQ (reference sequence). The CDR3 DNA follows: TGTGCCGGCAGCTCGGTAAAGGGACAGGGGACCTACGAGCAGTACTTC. This gives the protein CAGSSVKGQGTYEQYF. Combining the CDR3 with reference TRBV7-9 and TRBJ2-7 gives the whole variable domain DTGVSQNPRHKITKRGQNVTFRCDPISEHNRLYWYRQTLGQGPEFLTYFQNEAQLEKSRLLSDRFSAERPKGSFSTLEIQRTEQGDSAMYLCAGSSVKGQGTYEQYFGPGTRLTVT.

This clonotype showed up just a few times. The chain carries TRBV6-2 or TRBV6-3 and TRBJ2-2, with 7 bases identical to TRBD2. Germline CDR1 MNHEY, CDR2 SVGEGT. After removal of 4 bases from V and 1 base from J, the junction contained 3 bases not matched to a gene. This CDR3 is built from 15 residues. The CDR3 sequence is CASSSLAENTGELFF. In DNA, the CDR3 is TGTGCCAGCAGTTCCCTAGCGGAGAACACCGGGGAGCTGTTTTTT.

For this clonotype: At one end the junction does not follow the germline gene, possibly because of a read error. The chain has TRBV3-1 and TRBJ2-5, with 12 bases lining up with TRBD2. The CDR3 spans 19 residues. The V gene's germline CDR1 is LGHDT and CDR2 YNNKEL (reference sequence). The CDR3 DNA sequence: TGTGCCAGCAGCCAACGACTGGCGTCCACTAGCGGGGGGTGGAATGAGCAGCTCTTC. Residues: CASSQRLASTSGGWNEQLF.

The chain couples TRBV20-1 to TRBJ2-3; D may be TRBD1 or TRBD2 (5 bases each). The CDR3 covers 11 residues. Trimming left V 4 bases short and J 5 bases short, with 7 bases between. Germline V gene lookup returns CDR1 DFQATT and CDR2 SNEGSKA (reference sequence). The CDR3 DNA follows: TGCAGTGCTACAGGGAGAGATACGCAGTATTTT. Protein sequence: CSATGRDTQYF.

The CDR3 region is CASSQGVSGSYEQYF. DNA for the CDR3: TGCGCCAGCAGCCAAGGGGTCTCCGGCTCCTACGAGCAGTACTTC. The V and J genes are TRBV4-3 and TRBJ2-7; no reliable D call. The length of the CDR3 is 15 residues. Germline assignment: CDR1 LGHNA and CDR2 YSLEER. Trimming stripped 1 base from V and 0 bases from J, with 10 bases between.

The chain employs TRBV9 and TRBJ2-3; 9 bases fit TRBD2. Germline V lookup: CDR1 SGDLS, CDR2 YYNGEE. Losses at the gene ends were 0 bases for V and 0 bases for J; bases not matched to a gene: 8. This CDR3 is 18 amino acids long. In DNA, the CDR3 is TGTGCCAGCAGCGTAGGGGTAGCGGGGGCCTCTAGCACAGATACGCAGTATTTT. Amino acids: CASSVGVAGASSTDTQYF.

The V gene is TRBV7-9, the J gene TRBJ1-4; the match to TRBD1 covers 11 bases. The CDR3 length is 12 residues. V lost 8 bases to trimming and J lost 7 bases; unmatched junction nucleotides: 0. Germline V gene data show CDR1 as SEHNR and CDR2 as FQNEAQ (reference sequence). CDR3 in amino acids: CASGQGAEKLFF. The CDR3 DNA is TGTGCCAGCGGACAGGGGGCTGAAAAACTGTTTTTT.

This clonotype was counted between two and nine times. The V gene is TRBV28, the J gene TRBJ2-4; no clear D. CDR3 size: 13 residues. Trimming removed 4 bases from V and 7 bases from J, with 11 bases in between. CDR1 and CDR2 from the germline V gene are MDHEN and SYDVKM. The CDR3 reads CASSSPLWNIQYF. The DNA for the CDR3 is TGTGCCAGCAGTTCCCCCCTCTGGAACATTCAGTACTTC. The full variable domain, with the rest looked up from reference TRBV28 and TRBJ2-4, is DVKVTQSSRYLVKRTGEKVFLECVQDMDHENMFWYRQDPGLGLRLIYFSYDVKMKEKGDIPEGYSVSREKKERFSLILESASTNQTSMYLCASSSPLWNIQYFGAGTRLSVL.

This clonotype was counted between two and nine times. The chain links TRBV24-1 to TRBJ1-2, with 8 nucleotides matching TRBD1. Germline V gene sequence: CDR1 KGHDR, CDR2 SFDVKD. The CDR3 spans 14 residues. V was pared by 4 bases and J by 4 bases, with 4 bases of the junction left unmatched. CDR3 region: CATSDLGQGYGYTF. The DNA of the CDR3 is TGTGCCACCAGTGACCTCGGACAGGGCTATGGCTACACCTTC.

This clonotype has more than one count but fewer than ten. The chain is built from TRBV4-3 and TRBJ2-4, with 10 bases fitting TRBD1. The germline gives CDR1 LGHNA, CDR2 YSLEER. The CDR3 totals 15 residues. Trimming removed 4 bases from V and 7 bases from J; junction bases left unmatched: 7. In nucleotides, the CDR3 is TGCGCCAGCAGCCTAGGGACAGGGGTGTATAACATTCAGTACTTC. It yields the protein CASSLGTGVYNIQYF.

The J gene is TRBJ2-2, the V gene TRBV4-2, with a weak D call TRBD2 (6 bases). Trimming removed 1 base from V and 1 base from J, with 22 bases in between. This CDR3 contains 20 residues. Per the germline V gene, CDR1 is LGHNA and CDR2 is YNFKEQ. Written as DNA, the CDR3 is TGTGCCAGCAGCCAAGGGGGGAGAGGCCAAGGAGGGTTGAACACCGGGGAGCTGTTTTTT. Its protein is CASSQGGRGQGGLNTGELFF.

The rearrangement uses TRBV2 and TRBJ1-6; D uncertain. Germline assignment: CDR1 SNHLY and CDR2 FYNNEI. V was cut by 7 bases and J by 6 bases, with 10 bases left in between. The CDR3 is 13 residues long. CDR3 residues: CASNEGRNSPLHF. The CDR3 coding sequence is TGTGCCAGCAACGAAGGGCGTAATTCACCCCTCCACTTT. Drawing the rest from reference TRBV2 and TRBJ1-6, the complete variable domain is EPEVTQTPSHQVTQMGQEVILRCVPISNHLYFYWYRQILGQKVEFLVSFYNNEISEKSEIFDDQFSVERPDGSNFTLKIRSTKLEDSAMYFCASNEGRNSPLHFGNGTRLTVT.

The chain couples TRBV6-6 to TRBJ1-3; the D is unclear. V gave up 7 bases and J gave up 4 bases, with 11 bases separating them. Germline CDR1 MNHNY, CDR2 SVGAGI (reference sequence). The CDR3 covers 13 residues. CDR3 DNA sequence: TGTGCCAGCACCCCTTGGGTGGGAAACACCATATATTTT. Encoded protein: CASTPWVGNTIYF.

This clonotype was counted a few times. This chain links TRBV6-5 with TRBJ1-1; D not resolved. This CDR3 has 13 amino acids. The germline CDR1 and CDR2 sequences are MNHEY and SVGAGI. Trimming removed 8 bases at V and 1 base at J, with 11 bases between. In nucleotides, the CDR3 is TGTGCCAGCTTATTGACGGAGAACACTGAAGCTTTCTTT. Amino acids: CASLLTENTEAFF.